This TCR beta chain appears in the sequencing data of a study of molecular identifiers for immune sequencing clone quantification. The CDR3 extends over 12 amino acids. Per the germline V gene, CDR1 is SNHLY and CDR2 is FYNNEI. TCRdb reanalysed the PCR reads using MiXCR and keeps one entry per CDR3 protein. The table includes about 320,000 distinct CDR3 sequences, about 20% detected once. Many counts were recorded for this clonotype. A read error may produce the germline difference seen at one junction end. This receptor was taken from a human donor in good health. Some libraries in this study had Jurkat cell RNA spiked in. The sequenced sample was naive CD8+ T cells from blood, with Jurkat cell RNA spiked in. Stated subset: FACS-sorted CD8+CD4-CCR7+CD45RA+ naive T cells. V and J are TRBV2 and TRBJ1-6, with D possibly TRBD1 on 5 matching bases. The CDR3 sequence: CAAGDDDSPLHF. CDR3 sequence (DNA): TGCGCGGCGGGGGACGATGATTCACCCCTCCACTTT.